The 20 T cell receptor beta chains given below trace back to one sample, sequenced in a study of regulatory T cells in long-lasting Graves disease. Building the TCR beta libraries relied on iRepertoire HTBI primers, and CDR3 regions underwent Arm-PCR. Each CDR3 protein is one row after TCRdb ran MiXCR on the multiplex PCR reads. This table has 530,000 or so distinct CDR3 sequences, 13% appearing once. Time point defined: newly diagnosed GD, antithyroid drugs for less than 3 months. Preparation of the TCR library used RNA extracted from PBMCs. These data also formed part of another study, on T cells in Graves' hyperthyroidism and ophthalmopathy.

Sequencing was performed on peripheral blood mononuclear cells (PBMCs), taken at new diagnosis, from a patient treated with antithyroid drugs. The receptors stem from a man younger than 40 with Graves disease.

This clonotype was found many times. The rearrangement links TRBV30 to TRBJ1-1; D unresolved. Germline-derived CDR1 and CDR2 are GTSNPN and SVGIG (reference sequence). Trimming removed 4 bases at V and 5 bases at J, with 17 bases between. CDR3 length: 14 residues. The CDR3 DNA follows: TGTGCCTGGAAAACGGACCGTATTCGGACTGAAGCTTTCTTT. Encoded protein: CAWKTDRIRTEAFF.

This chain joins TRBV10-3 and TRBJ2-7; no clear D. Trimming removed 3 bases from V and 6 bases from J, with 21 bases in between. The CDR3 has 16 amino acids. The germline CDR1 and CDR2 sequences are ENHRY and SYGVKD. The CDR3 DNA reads TGTGCCATCAGTGACCCGGTCGAGCGAACTAACTCCGAGCAGTACTTC. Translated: CAISDPVERTNSEQYF.

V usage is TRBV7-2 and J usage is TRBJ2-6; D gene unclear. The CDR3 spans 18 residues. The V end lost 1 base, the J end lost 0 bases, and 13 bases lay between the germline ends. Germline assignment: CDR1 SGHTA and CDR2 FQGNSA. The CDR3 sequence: CASSLESGFHSGANVLTF. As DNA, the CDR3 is TGTGCCAGCAGCTTAGAGTCCGGATTCCACTCTGGGGCCAACGTCCTGACTTTC.

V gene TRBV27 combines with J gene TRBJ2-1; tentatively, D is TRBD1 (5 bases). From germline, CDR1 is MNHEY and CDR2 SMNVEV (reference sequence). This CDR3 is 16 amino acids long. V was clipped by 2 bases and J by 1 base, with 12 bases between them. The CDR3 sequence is CASSLRARVSYNEQFF. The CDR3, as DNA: TGTGCCAGCAGTTTACGGGCCAGGGTATCCTACAATGAGCAGTTCTTC.

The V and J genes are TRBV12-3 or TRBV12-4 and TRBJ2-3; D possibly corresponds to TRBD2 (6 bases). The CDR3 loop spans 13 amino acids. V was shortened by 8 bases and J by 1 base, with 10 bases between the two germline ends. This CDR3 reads CASVPGGTDTQYF. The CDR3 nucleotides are TGTGCCAGCGTCCCGGGAGGCACAGATACGCAGTATTTT.

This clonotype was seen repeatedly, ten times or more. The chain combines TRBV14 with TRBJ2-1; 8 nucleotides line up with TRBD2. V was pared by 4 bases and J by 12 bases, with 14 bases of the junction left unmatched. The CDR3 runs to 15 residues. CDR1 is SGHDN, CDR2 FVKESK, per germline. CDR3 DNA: TGTGCCAGCAGCCGCGCTACTAGCGGCCCAATGGGGCAGTTCTTC. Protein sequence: CASSRATSGPMGQFF.

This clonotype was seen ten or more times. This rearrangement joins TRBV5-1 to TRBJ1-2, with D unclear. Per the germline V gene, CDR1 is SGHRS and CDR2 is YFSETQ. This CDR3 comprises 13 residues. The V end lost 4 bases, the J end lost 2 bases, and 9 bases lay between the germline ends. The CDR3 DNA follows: TGCGCCAGCAGCCGGGCAGACAACTATGGCTACACCTTC. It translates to CASSRADNYGYTF.

The CDR3 DNA reads as TGTGCCAGCAGTGAATTCTTGACAGATAATCAGCCCCAGCATTTT. Translation: CASSEFLTDNQPQHF. The chain carries TRBV25-1 and TRBJ1-5; D perhaps matches TRBD1 (5 bases). V lost 1 base to trimming and J lost 4 bases, with 11 bases between them. The CDR3 sequence is 15 residues long. Germline-derived CDR1 and CDR2 are MGHDK and SYGVNS.

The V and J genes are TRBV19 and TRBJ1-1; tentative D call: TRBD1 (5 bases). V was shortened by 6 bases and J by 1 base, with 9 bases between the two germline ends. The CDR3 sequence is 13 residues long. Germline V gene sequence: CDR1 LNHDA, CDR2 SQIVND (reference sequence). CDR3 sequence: CASRFQGNTEAFF. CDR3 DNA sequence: TGTGCCAGTAGATTCCAGGGGAACACTGAAGCTTTCTTT.

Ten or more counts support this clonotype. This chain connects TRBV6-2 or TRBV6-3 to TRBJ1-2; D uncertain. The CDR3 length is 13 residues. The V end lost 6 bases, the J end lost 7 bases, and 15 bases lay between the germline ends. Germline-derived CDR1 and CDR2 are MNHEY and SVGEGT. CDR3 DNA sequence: TGTGCCAGCAGCCCAAACGACCTGGGTGGCTACACCTTC. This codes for CASSPNDLGGYTF.

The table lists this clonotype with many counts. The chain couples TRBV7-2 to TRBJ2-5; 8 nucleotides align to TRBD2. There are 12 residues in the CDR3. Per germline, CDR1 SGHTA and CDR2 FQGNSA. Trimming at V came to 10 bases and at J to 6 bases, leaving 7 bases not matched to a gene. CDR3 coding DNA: TGTGCCACCTCTCGGGGGGGAAAGACCCAGTACTTC. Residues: CATSRGGKTQYF.

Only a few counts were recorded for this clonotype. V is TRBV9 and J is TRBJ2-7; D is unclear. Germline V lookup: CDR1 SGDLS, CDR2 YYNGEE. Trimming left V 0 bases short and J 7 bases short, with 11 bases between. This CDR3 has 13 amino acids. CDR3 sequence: CASSVEGLQEQYF. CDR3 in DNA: TGTGCCAGCAGCGTAGAGGGTCTCCAGGAGCAGTACTTC.

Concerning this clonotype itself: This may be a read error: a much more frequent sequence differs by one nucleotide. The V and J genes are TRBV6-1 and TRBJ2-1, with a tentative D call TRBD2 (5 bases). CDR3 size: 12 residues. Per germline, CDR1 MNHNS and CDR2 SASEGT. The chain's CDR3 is CASMSDYHEQFF. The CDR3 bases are TGTGCCAGCATGAGTGACTACCATGAGCAGTTCTTC.

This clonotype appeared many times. The CDR3 is CASSASSGGYYNEQFF. The CDR3 DNA reads as TGTGCCAGCAGCGCCTCGAGCGGGGGTTACTACAATGAGCAGTTCTTC. V gene TRBV2 combines with J gene TRBJ2-1; 8 bases match TRBD2. The CDR3 length is 16 residues. Germline V gene lookup returns CDR1 SNHLY and CDR2 FYNNEI. Trimming took 6 bases from V and 3 from J; bases not matched to a gene: 10.

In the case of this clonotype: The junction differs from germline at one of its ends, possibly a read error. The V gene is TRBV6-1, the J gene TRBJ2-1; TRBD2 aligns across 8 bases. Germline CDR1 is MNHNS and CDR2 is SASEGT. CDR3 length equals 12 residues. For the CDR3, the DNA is TGCGGCAGCGGGAGACGCTACAATGAGCAGTTCTTC. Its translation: CGSGRRYNEQFF.

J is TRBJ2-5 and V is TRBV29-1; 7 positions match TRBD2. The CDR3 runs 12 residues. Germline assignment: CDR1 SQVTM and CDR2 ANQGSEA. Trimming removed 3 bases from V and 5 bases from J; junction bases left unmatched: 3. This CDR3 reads CSVEMGGETQYF. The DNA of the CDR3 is TGCAGCGTTGAGATGGGGGGGGAGACCCAGTACTTC.

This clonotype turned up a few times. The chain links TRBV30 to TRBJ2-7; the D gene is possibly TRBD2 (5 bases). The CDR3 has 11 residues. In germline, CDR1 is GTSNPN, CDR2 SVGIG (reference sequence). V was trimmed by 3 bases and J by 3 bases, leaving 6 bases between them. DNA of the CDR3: TGTGCCTGGAGCGGGATCTACGAGCAGTACTTC. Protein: CAWSGIYEQYF. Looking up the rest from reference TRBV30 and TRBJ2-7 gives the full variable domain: SQTIHQWPATLVQPVGSPLSLECTVEGTSNPNLYWYRQAAGRGLQLLFYSVGIGQISSEVPQNLSASRPQDRQFILSSKKLLLSDSGFYLCAWSGIYEQYFGPGTRLTVT.

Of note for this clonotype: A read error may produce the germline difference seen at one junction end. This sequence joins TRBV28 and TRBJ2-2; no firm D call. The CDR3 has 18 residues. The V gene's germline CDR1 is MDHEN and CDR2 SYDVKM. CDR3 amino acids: CVSSSRLIGRSDTGELFF. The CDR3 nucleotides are TGTGTCAGCAGTTCCCGGCTGATCGGCAGGTCGGACACCGGGGAGCTGTTTTTT.

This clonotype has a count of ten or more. The CDR3 bases are TGTGCCAGCAGTGCCCGGGGGAGTGAGCAGTTCTTC. Translation: CASSARGSEQFF. This chain uses TRBV2 with TRBJ2-1, with D possibly matching TRBD2 (6 bases). The CDR3 sequence is 12 residues long. Trimming removed 4 bases at V and 9 bases at J, with 10 bases between. Germline CDR1 and CDR2: SNHLY and FYNNEI.

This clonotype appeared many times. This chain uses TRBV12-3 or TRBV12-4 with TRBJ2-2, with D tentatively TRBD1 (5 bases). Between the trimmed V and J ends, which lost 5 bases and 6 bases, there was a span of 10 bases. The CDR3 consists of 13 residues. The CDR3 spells CASSLGHAGELFF. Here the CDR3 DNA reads TGTGCCAGCAGTCTTGGACACGCCGGGGAGCTGTTTTTT.